A single sample gave rise to the 22 T cell receptor beta chains below, sequenced in a study of blood T cells in healthy people across ages. The authors ran a second PCR of about 7 to 11 cycles using a sample-barcoded 5' primer and a J-beta primer mix. MiXCR, applied by TCRdb to the 5' RACE reads, yields one record per CDR3 protein. The sample shows approximately 1,700,000 distinct CDR3 sequences, approximately 40% of them seen only once. Sequencing used blood. All receptors come from a human donor in good health.

This clonotype was observed once. CDR3 nucleotide sequence: TGTGCCAGCAGCCCGTCGGGGGGTAGAGGAGGCGGGGAGCTGTTTTTT. As protein: CASSPSGGRGGGELFF. The V gene is TRBV7-3, the J gene TRBJ2-2; 7 nucleotides align to TRBD2. Germline CDR1 and CDR2: SGHTA and FQGTGA. The J segment lost 7 bases and the V segment lost 5 bases, leaving 13 bases of the junction unmatched. The CDR3 is made up of 16 amino acids.

The chain uses TRBV7-6 and TRBJ1-4; weak D call: TRBD1 (6 bases). Germline values: CDR1 SGHVS, CDR2 FNYEAQ. The CDR3 runs to 16 residues. V dropped 1 base and J dropped 2 bases, with 11 bases sitting between them. CDR3 sequence: CASSLDGGATNEKLFF. CDR3 coding DNA: TGTGCCAGCAGCTTAGATGGGGGCGCGACTAATGAAAAACTGTTTTTT.

This chain links TRBV7-8 with TRBJ1-5, with 8 nucleotides matching TRBD1. This CDR3 contains 15 residues. V was pared by 3 bases and J by 9 bases, with 10 bases of the junction left unmatched. Per germline, CDR1 SGHVS and CDR2 FQNEAQ. CDR3 in DNA: TGTGCCAGCAGCTTGGAAGGACAGGGATCTACGCCCCAGCATTTT. It specifies CASSLEGQGSTPQHF.

This clonotype was seen just once. CDR3 in DNA: TGCGCCAGCAGCCAATTTACCGATAGCACAGATACGCAGTATTTT. Translation gives CASSQFTDSTDTQYF. The chain joins TRBV4-1 to TRBJ2-3, with D uncertain. Deletions cut 2 bases from V and 0 bases from J, with 9 bases between. The CDR3 sequence is 15 residues long. CDR1 is MGHRA, CDR2 YSYEKL, per germline.

The chain uses TRBV4-3 and TRBJ2-5, with D perhaps matching TRBD2 (6 bases). The CDR3 is 15 residues long. V was trimmed by 0 bases and J by 5 bases, leaving 13 bases between them. Germline lookup yields CDR1 LGHNA and CDR2 YSLEER. CDR3: CASSQELTSRETQYF. In DNA form, the CDR3 reads TGCGCCAGCAGCCAAGAGTTGACTAGTAGGGAGACCCAGTACTTC.

This sequence joins TRBV20-1 and TRBJ2-1, with 7 bases matching TRBD2. Per the germline V gene, CDR1 is DFQATT and CDR2 is SNEGSKA (reference sequence). V was pared by 6 bases and J by 4 bases, with 12 bases of the junction left unmatched. This CDR3 is 15 amino acids long. The CDR3 DNA reads TGCAGTGCAAGTCATACTAGCGTCGATTACAATGAGCAGTTCTTC. Protein product: CSASHTSVDYNEQFF.

A remark on this clonotype: A much larger clone differs by one base, so this may be a read error. The chain links TRBV3-1 to TRBJ2-7, with D possibly matching TRBD2 (6 bases). The length of the CDR3 is 18 residues. Germline assignment: CDR1 LGHDT and CDR2 YNNKEL (reference sequence). The CDR3 sequence is CASSQEAWDEGGSYVQYF. The CDR3 DNA reads TGTGCCAGCAGCCAAGAGGCATGGGACGAGGGAGGCTCCTACGTGCAGTACTTC.

V is TRBV28 and J is TRBJ2-7; 10 positions match TRBD1. The germline CDR1 and CDR2 sequences are MDHEN and SYDVKM. J was trimmed by 3 bases and V by 1 base; bases with no gene match: 3. The CDR3 loop spans 15 amino acids. Here the CDR3 DNA reads TGTGCCAGCAGTTTATATGGACAGGGGGTCTACGAGCAGTACTTC. Its protein is CASSLYGQGVYEQYF.

The J gene is TRBJ2-5, the V gene TRBV6-5, with D perhaps being TRBD1 or TRBD2 (5 bases each). Germline assignment: CDR1 MNHEY and CDR2 SVGAGI. The V end lost 0 bases, the J end lost 11 bases, and 13 bases lay between the germline ends. The CDR3 sequence is 13 residues long. The CDR3 is CASSYSRGDPQYF. CDR3 DNA: TGTGCCAGCAGTTACTCGAGAGGGGACCCACAGTACTTC.

V usage is TRBV5-1 and J usage is TRBJ2-3, with TRBD2 matching 9 bases. Per germline, CDR1 SGHRS and CDR2 YFSETQ. V lost 0 bases to trimming and J lost 5 bases; unmatched junction nucleotides: 10. This CDR3 region has 17 residues. CDR3 amino acids: CASSLASGAGGQDTQYF. CDR3 bases: TGCGCCAGCAGCTTGGCCTCTGGGGCGGGGGGGCAAGATACGCAGTATTTT.

This clonotype was counted many times. V and J are TRBV12-3 or TRBV12-4 and TRBJ2-3, with D perhaps given as TRBD1 or TRBD2 (5 bases each). The CDR3 is 12 residues long. V lost 6 bases and J lost 9, with 13 bases in between. The CDR3 sequence: CASRPRGETQYF. The CDR3 DNA follows: TGTGCCAGCAGGCCCCGAGGGGAGACGCAGTATTTT.

This clonotype came up a few times. This chain joins TRBV7-2 and TRBJ2-1; D possibly uses TRBD1 or TRBD2 (5 bases each). The CDR3 runs to 17 residues. Trimming stripped 4 bases from V and 1 base from J, with 17 bases between. Germline V lookup: CDR1 SGHTA, CDR2 FQGNSA. The DNA for the CDR3 is TGTGCCAGCAGCTATCAGATTTCGAGGGGATCCTACAATGAGCAGTTCTTC. Translated, it gives CASSYQISRGSYNEQFF.

This chain uses TRBV3-1 with TRBJ2-1, with 7 bases lining up with TRBD1. The CDR3 extends over 14 amino acids. CDR1 and CDR2 (germline): LGHDT, YNNKEL (reference sequence). Unmatched junction bases numbered 5, after V lost 2 bases and J lost 7 bases. CDR3 nucleotide sequence: TGTGCCAGCAGCCAACATACAGGGGTGAATGAGCAGTTCTTC. It translates to CASSQHTGVNEQFF.

Concerning this clonotype: The junction and the germline gene differ at one end; a read error may be behind it. The CDR3 nucleotides are TGTGCCGGCAGCTCGGACAGGGTGGGGAGCACAGATACGCAGTATTTT. Translation gives CAGSSDRVGSTDTQYF. The chain joins TRBV7-9 to TRBJ2-3, with 8 bases fitting TRBD1. The CDR3 sequence is 16 residues long. Germline loops: CDR1 SEHNR, CDR2 FQNEAQ (reference sequence). Using reference TRBV7-9 and TRBJ2-3 for the parts outside the CDR3, the full variable domain is DTGVSQNPRHKITKRGQNVTFRCDPISEHNRLYWYRQTLGQGPEFLTYFQNEAQLEKSRLLSDRFSAERPKGSFSTLEIQRTEQGDSAMYLCAGSSDRVGSTDTQYFGPGTRLTVL.

This chain joins TRBV16 and TRBJ1-2, with a weak D call TRBD1 (6 bases). Trimming cost V 2 bases and J 0 bases, with 16 bases left between them. Germline V lookup: CDR1 KGHSY, CDR2 FQNENV. The CDR3 covers 17 residues. CDR3 DNA sequence: TGTGCCAGCAGCCAAAGGATTCGGACAGTCACTAACTATGGCTACACCTTC. Translation: CASSQRIRTVTNYGYTF. Supplemented by reference TRBV16 and TRBJ1-2, the full variable domain reads GEEVAQTPKHLVRGEGQKAKLYCAPIKGHSYVFWYQQVLKNEFKFLISFQNENVFDETGMPKERFSAKCLPNSPCSLEIQATKLEDSAVYFCASSQRIRTVTNYGYTFGSGTRLTVV.

The CDR3 DNA reads as TGCAGTGCTAGAGATGGTGTACAGGGTGGCTACACCTTC. Translated: CSARDGVQGGYTF. J is TRBJ1-2 and V is TRBV20-1; D perhaps matches TRBD1 (6 bases). The CDR3 covers 13 residues. The germline V and J ends were trimmed by 0 bases and 7 bases, with 12 bases remaining between them. Looked up from germline, CDR1 is DFQATT and CDR2 is SNEGSKA (reference sequence).

This chain links TRBV28 with TRBJ2-7; D unresolved. Germline V gene lookup returns CDR1 MDHEN and CDR2 SYDVKM. This CDR3 has 12 amino acids. V dropped 5 bases and J dropped 4 bases, with 9 bases sitting between them. The CDR3 DNA sequence: TGTGCCAGCAGTCATTCAGGATACGAGCAGTACTTC. This sequence encodes CASSHSGYEQYF.

The chain uses TRBV29-1 and TRBJ1-1; TRBD1 might be the D (5 bases). Trimming removed 6 bases at V and 4 bases at J, with 18 bases between. Germline lookup yields CDR1 SQVTM and CDR2 ANQGSEA. This CDR3 has 14 residues. CDR3 coding DNA: TGCAGCGTCGATGACAGCCAAGGAAGCACTGAAGCTTTCTTT. Its translation: CSVDDSQGSTEAFF.

This sequence joins TRBV29-1 and TRBJ2-5, with D possibly TRBD1 on 5 matching bases. This CDR3 has 13 amino acids. Germline CDR1 reads SQVTM; CDR2 reads ANQGSEA. Trimming removed 3 bases from V and 5 bases from J, with 13 bases in between. The CDR3 nucleotides read TGCAGCGTTGACAAGGGGTATCGGGAGACCCAGTACTTC. This sequence encodes CSVDKGYRETQYF.

This chain links TRBV6-2 or TRBV6-3 with TRBJ2-1; D is ambiguous. The CDR3 extends over 13 amino acids. Germline V gene data show CDR1 as MNHEY and CDR2 as SVGEGT. Trimming shortened V by 4 bases and J by 9 bases, and 13 bases separated the two germline ends. CDR3 sequence reads: CASSFPGVGEQFF. The CDR3 region has the DNA TGTGCCAGCAGTTTCCCCGGTGTGGGTGAGCAGTTCTTC.

The chain uses TRBV6-6 and TRBJ2-5; tentatively, D is TRBD2 (5 bases). The V end lost 7 bases, the J end lost 13 bases, and 13 bases lay between the germline ends. This CDR3 region has 10 residues. Germline CDR1 reads MNHNY; CDR2 reads SVGAGI (reference sequence). CDR3 protein: CASIRGRRYF. In nucleotides, the CDR3 is TGTGCCAGCATCCGTGGGAGAAGGTACTTC.

The chain employs TRBV29-1 and TRBJ2-1; 8 bases are a match to TRBD2. The CDR3 runs 15 residues. Germline assignment: CDR1 SQVTM and CDR2 ANQGSEA. V was pared by 5 bases and J by 0 bases, with 6 bases of the junction left unmatched. CDR3 loop: CSVQERGSSYNEQFF. For the CDR3, the DNA is TGCAGCGTTCAGGAGCGGGGGAGCTCCTACAATGAGCAGTTCTTC.